The rows below give T cell receptor beta chains drawn from one sample of a study of T cells in Graves' hyperthyroidism and ophthalmopathy. From the multiplex PCR reads, TCRdb called clonotypes with MiXCR, one entry per CDR3 protein. The profile shows hundreds of thousands of distinct CDR3 sequences, around 15% of them singletons. Sequenced: blood. The receptor set was obtained from a woman younger than 45 with Graves' hyperthyroidism. CDR3s include the opening cysteine and the closing phenylalanine or tryptophan. D genes are given only for firm matches. Size tells how often a clone was seen (once, few, many) or the class of an expanded clone, and some rows leave it out.

J gene | V gene | D gene | clone size | CDR3 DNA | CDR3 protein
TRBJ2-5 | TRBV29-1 | - | - | TGCAGCGTTGAAGAATTCGAGAAGCAAGAGACCCAGTACTTC | CSVEEFEKQETQYF
TRBJ2-1 | TRBV10-3 | - | few | TGTGCCATCAGTGGCAGTAGAACGAAGGGTGGGGATGAGCAGTTCTTC | CAISGSRTKGGDEQFF
TRBJ1-1 | TRBV12-3/TRBV12-4 | - | many | TGTGCCAGCAGTTCCCCAGGGAACACTGAAGCTTTCTTT | CASSSPGNTEAFF
TRBJ2-3 | TRBV10-3 | - | few | TGTGCCATCAGTGACTATGGGATAGATACGCAGTATTTT | CAISDYGIDTQYF
TRBJ2-7 | TRBV10-3 | TRBD2 | many | TGTGCCATCAGTGATTCGGGACTAGCGGGCGAGCAGTACTTC | CAISDSGLAGEQYF
TRBJ2-7 | TRBV7-9 | - | few | TGTGCCAGCAGCTCAACTTCGACCCCCGCCTACGAGCAGTACTTC | CASSSTSTPAYEQYF
TRBJ2-1 | TRBV2 | - | many | TGTGCCAGCAGTGAGATAGGGATGGGTAATGAGCAGTTCTTC | CASSEIGMGNEQFF
TRBJ2-7 | TRBV28 | TRBD2 | many | TGTGCCAGCAGTTTTTCTCCGACTAGCGCAATATACTCCTACGAGCAGTACTTC | CASSFSPTSAIYSYEQYF
TRBJ2-5 | TRBV28 | - | few | TGTGCCAGCAGTTCCTTTGACCGGATCCAAGAGACCCAGTACTTC | CASSSFDRIQETQYF
TRBJ1-1 | TRBV19 | - | many | TGTGCCAGTAGTATCCAGCCGAGATTGAACACTGAAGCTTTCTTT | CASSIQPRLNTEAFF
TRBJ2-7 | TRBV9 | - | - | TGTGCCAGCAGCGTAGGTTTGTCTTTAGTTAGGTACGAGCAGTACTTC | CASSVGLSLVRYEQYF
TRBJ2-7 | TRBV28 | - | many | TGTGCCAGCAGTTTCCTTCCTTCCTACGAGCAGTACTTC | CASSFLPSYEQYF